This entry describes one T cell receptor (beta chain). Its target is not known. The sample is drawn from a study of cytomegalovirus exposure and HLA in healthy donors. The study, taken as a whole, reports: Later on, an analysis showed TCR association rates differing by HLA locus, with DRB1 the most and HLA-C the fewest.

Trimming at V came to 5 bases and at J to 2 bases, leaving 6 bases not matched to a gene. The CDR3 length is 16 residues. The V gene's germline CDR1 is SNHLY and CDR2 FYNNEI. PCR used 60 Vbeta primers and 13 Jbeta primers. Sequencing used immunoSEQ multiplex PCR; TCRdb keeps in-frame clones, though not all of them. The table includes over 150,000 clones, approximately 85% detected once. The sequenced sample was PBMCs. The J gene is TRBJ1-5, the V gene TRBV2, with 10 positions matching TRBD1. This TCR was recovered from a girl aged 5 to 17 in good health and CMV-seropositive. The DNA of the CDR3 is TGTGCCAGCAGTCGACAGGGGGCGCAGGGCAATCAGCCCCAGCATTTT. Its protein is CASSRQGAQGNQPQHF.